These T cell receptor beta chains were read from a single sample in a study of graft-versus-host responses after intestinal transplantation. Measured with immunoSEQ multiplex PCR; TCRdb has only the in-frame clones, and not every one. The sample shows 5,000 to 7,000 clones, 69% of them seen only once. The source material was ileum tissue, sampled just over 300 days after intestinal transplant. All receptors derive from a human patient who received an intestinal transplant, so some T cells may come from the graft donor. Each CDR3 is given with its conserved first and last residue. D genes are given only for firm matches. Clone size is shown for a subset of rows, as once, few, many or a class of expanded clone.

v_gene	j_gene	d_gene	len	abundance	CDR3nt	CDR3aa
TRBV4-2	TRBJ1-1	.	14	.	TGTGCCAGCAGCCAAGTACTAGCGGACACTGAAGCTTTCTTT	CASSQVLADTEAFF
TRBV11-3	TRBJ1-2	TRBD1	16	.	TGTGCCAGCAGTCTCCCCGACAGGGAACAGAGCTATGGCTACACCTTC	CASSLPDREQSYGYTF
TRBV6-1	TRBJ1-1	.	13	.	TGTGCCAGCAGTGAACCCCTGAACACTGAAGCTTTCTTT	CASSEPLNTEAFF
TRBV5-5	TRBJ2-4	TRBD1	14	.	TGTGCCAGCAGCTTGTGGGACAGCAAAAACATTCAGTACTTC	CASSLWDSKNIQYF
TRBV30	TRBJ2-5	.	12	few	TGTGCCTGGAACGGGTTCCAAGAGACCCAGTACTTC	CAWNGFQETQYF
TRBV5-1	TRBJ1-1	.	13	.	TGCGCCAGCAGCTTCCTCGGGCCGAGTGAAGCTTTCTTT	CASSFLGPSEAFF
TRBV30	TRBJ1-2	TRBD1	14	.	TGTGCCTGGAGTGTAATCAACAGGGGAGGGGGGTACACCTTC	CAWSVINRGGGYTF
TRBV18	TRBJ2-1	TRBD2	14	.	TGTGCCAGCTCACCACTAGCGGGGGACAATGAGCAGTTCTTC	CASSPLAGDNEQFF
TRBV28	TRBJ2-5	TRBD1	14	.	TGTGCCAGCAGTTTGGGGGACAGAGGGGAGACCCAGTACTTC	CASSLGDRGETQYF
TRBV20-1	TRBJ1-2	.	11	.	TGCAGTGCCAGGCCTAACTATGGCTACACCTTC	CSARPNYGYTF
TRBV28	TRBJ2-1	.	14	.	TGTGCCAGCAGTTCCCTCCGGGAAGGCGATGAGCAGTTCTTC	CASSSLREGDEQFF
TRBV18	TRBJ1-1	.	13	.	TGTGCCAGCTCAGCCGACAGATACACTGAAGCTTTCTTT	CASSADRYTEAFF
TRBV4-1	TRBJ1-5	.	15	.	TGCGCCAGCAGCCAAGATATAGGGGGGGGACAGCCCCAGCATTTT	CASSQDIGGGQPQHF
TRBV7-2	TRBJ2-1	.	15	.	TGTGCCAGCAGCCTAATAAGGGGCGGCTACAATGAGCAGTTCTTC	CASSLIRGGYNEQFF
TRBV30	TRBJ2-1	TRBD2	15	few	TGTGCCCGAGAAATTCTAGCGGGAGGGAGTAATGAGCAGTTCTTC	CAREILAGGSNEQFF
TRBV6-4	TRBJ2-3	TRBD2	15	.	TGTGCCAGCAGTGCCGAAGCGGGGGGGGGCGGTACGCAGTATTTT	CASSAEAGGGGTQYF
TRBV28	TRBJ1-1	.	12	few	TGTGCCAGCAGATCCGACGGACCAGAAGCTTTCTTT	CASRSDGPEAFF
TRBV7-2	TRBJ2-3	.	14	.	TGTGCCAGCAGCAAGGTACGGGGAGCAGATACGCAGTATTTT	CASSKVRGADTQYF
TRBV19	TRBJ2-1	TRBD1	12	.	TGTGCCACCGGGACAGGTCTAAATGAGCAGTTCTTC	CATGTGLNEQFF
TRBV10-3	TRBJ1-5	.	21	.	TGTGCCATCAGTGAGTTCGATAGACTCGGGGCAGGGGATTATAGCAATCAGCCCCAGCATTTT	CAISEFDRLGAGDYSNQPQHF
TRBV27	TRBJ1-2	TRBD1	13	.	TGTGCCAGCAAAGGGACAGGGAGGTATGGCTACACCTTC	CASKGTGRYGYTF
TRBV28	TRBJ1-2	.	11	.	TGTGCCAGCAGTTTTGCCACCGGCTACACCTTC	CASSFATGYTF
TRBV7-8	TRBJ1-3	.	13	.	TGTGCCAGCAGCTTAGGACTGGGAAACACCATATATTTT	CASSLGLGNTIYF
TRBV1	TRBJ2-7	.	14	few	TGCACCAGCAGCCAAGAGGCTAGTCTAAAAGAGGGGTACTTC	CTSSQEASLKEGYF
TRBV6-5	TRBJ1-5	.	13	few	TGTGCCAGCAGTATGTTGGTTGGTCAGCCCCAGCATTTT	CASSMLVGQPQHF
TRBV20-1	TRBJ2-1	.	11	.	TGCAGTGCCCCTAGAGGGAATGAGCAGTTCTTC	CSAPRGNEQFF
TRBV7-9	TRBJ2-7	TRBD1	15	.	TGTGCCAGCAGCCCCAGCGAGGACAGGCGGAACGAGCAGTACTTC	CASSPSEDRRNEQYF
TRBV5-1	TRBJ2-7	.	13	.	TGCGCCAGCAGCCTCCCCGGAAACTACGAGCAGTACTTC	CASSLPGNYEQYF
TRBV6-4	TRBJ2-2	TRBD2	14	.	TGTGCCAGCAGTGAAAGCGGGAGCACCGGGGAGCTGTTTTTT	CASSESGSTGELFF
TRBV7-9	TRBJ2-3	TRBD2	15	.	TGTGCCAGCAGCTTACTAGCGGGAGGGCGAGATACGCAGTATTTT	CASSLLAGGRDTQYF
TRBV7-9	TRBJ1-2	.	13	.	TGTGCCAGCAGCTCTACTGGGGACTATGGCTACACCTTC	CASSSTGDYGYTF
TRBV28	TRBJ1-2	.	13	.	TGTGCCAGCAGGGGGACGGGGGTCTATGGCTACACCTTC	CASRGTGVYGYTF
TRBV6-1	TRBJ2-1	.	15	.	TGTGCCAGCAGGGGGAGTGGGACCGACTACAATGAGCAGTTCTTC	CASRGSGTDYNEQFF
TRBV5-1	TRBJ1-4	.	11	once	TGCGCCAGCAGGAATAATGAAAAACTGTTTTTT	CASRNNEKLFF
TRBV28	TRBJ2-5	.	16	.	TGTGCCAGCAGTTTATGGTCTGGGGGGGGGCCCAAGACCCAGTACTTC	CASSLWSGGGPKTQYF
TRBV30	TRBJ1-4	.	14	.	TGTGCCTGGAGTCCGAGGGATTGGAGTGAAAAACTGTTTTTT	CAWSPRDWSEKLFF
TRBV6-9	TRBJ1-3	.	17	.	TGTGCCAGCAGTTCTACCCGAAAGGTCCCATCTGGAAACACCATATATTTT	CASSSTRKVPSGNTIYF
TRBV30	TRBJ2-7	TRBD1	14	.	TGTGCCTGGAGTGGGTACAGGGGGAATTACGAGCAGTACTTC	CAWSGYRGNYEQYF
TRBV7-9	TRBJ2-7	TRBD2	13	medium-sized	TGTGCCAGCAGCAACGGACTAGCCCACGAGCAGTACTTC	CASSNGLAHEQYF
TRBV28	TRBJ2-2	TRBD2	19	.	TGTGCCAGCAGTTTTTCCGGGACTAGCGGGAGTCTGAACACCGGGGAGCTGTTTTTT	CASSFSGTSGSLNTGELFF
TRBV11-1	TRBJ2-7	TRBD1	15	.	TGTGCCAGCAGCGCGGGACAGGGGCCCTTCTACGAGCAGTACTTC	CASSAGQGPFYEQYF
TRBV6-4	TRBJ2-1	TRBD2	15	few	TGTGCCAGCAGTGCACGGGAGGGCCTGGGCAATGAGCAGTTCTTC	CASSAREGLGNEQFF
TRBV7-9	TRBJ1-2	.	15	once	TGTGCCAGCAGCCCCTACGGGGGGCTAAACTATGGCTACACCTTC	CASSPYGGLNYGYTF
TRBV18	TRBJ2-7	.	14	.	TGTGCCAGCTCACCAGAGCGGAGCAATTACGAGCAGTACTTC	CASSPERSNYEQYF
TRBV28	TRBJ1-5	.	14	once	TGTGCCAGCAGTTTACTATGGACTCATGATGCCCAGCATTTT	CASSLLWTHDAQHF
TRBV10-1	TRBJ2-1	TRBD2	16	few	TGCGCCAGCGGGACTAGCGGCAGAGGAGGGATGAATGAGCAGTTCTTC	CASGTSGRGGMNEQFF
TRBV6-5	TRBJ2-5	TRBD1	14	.	TGTGCCAGCAGTTACGGACAGGGGAAAGAGACCCAGTACTTC	CASSYGQGKETQYF
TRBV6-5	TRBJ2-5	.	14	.	TGTGCCAGCAGCCTAGCGAGCGGCCAAGAGACCCAGTACTTC	CASSLASGQETQYF
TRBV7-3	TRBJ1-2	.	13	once	TGTGCCAGCAGCGAACAGGGCGGCTATGGCTACACCTTC	CASSEQGGYGYTF
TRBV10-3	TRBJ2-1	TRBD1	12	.	TGTGCCATCAGTGCAGGGGGCAATGAGCAGTTCTTC	CAISAGGNEQFF
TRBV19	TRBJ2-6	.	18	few	TGTGCCAGTAGTACCCACAGGGGAGGAGGAACTGGGGCCAACGTCCTGACTTTC	CASSTHRGGGTGANVLTF
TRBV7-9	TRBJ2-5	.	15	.	TGTGCCAGCAGCTTAGCGGGAGGTATGCAAGAGACCCAGTACTTC	CASSLAGGMQETQYF
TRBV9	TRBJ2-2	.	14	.	TGTGCCAGCAGCGTTTCACTTCACACCGGGGAGCTGTTTTTT	CASSVSLHTGELFF
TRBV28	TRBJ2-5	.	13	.	TGTGCCAGCAGTCGATCGACCATAGTTGGCCAGTACTTC	CASSRSTIVGQYF
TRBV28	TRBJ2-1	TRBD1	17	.	TGTGCCAGCAGTTTTGGCCCCACCGGGACAGGGGAAAATGAGCAGTTCTTC	CASSFGPTGTGENEQFF
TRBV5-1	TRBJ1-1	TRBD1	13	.	TGCGCCAGCAGCGCCGACAGGGGAACTGAAGCTTTCTTT	CASSADRGTEAFF
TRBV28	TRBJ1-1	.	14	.	TGTGCCAGCAGATGGGGACAACTGAACACTGAAGCTTTCTTT	CASRWGQLNTEAFF
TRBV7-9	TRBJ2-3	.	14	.	TGTGCCAGCAGGCCGACAGCTAGCACAGATACGCAGTATTTT	CASRPTASTDTQYF